The rows below give T cell receptor beta chains drawn from one sample of a study of T cell changes during pregnancy in multiple sclerosis. This table comes from immunoSEQ multiplex PCR, and its TCRdb copy is limited to in-frame clones, with some not included. The sample records some 35,000 clones, approximately 90% being singletons. The sequenced sample was CD4+ T cells from peripheral blood mononuclear cells, obtained after pregnancy. Receptors originate from a female donor in good health, enrolled as a control in a pregnancy study. Both conserved end residues are trimmed from each CDR3.

J,V,CDR3
TRBJ1-2,TRBV19,ASRDQGPSGYT
TRBJ1-2,TRBV27,ASSITRPGTIAHYGYT
TRBJ2-5,TRBV28,ASSSSGQGQETQY
TRBJ2-7,TRBV4-2,ASRGAAYEQY
TRBJ2-2,TRBV21-1,ASSKATENTGELF
TRBJ2-1,TRBV11-2,ASSAGLAGDDNEQF
TRBJ1-2,TRBV7-9,ASSLQGSNYGYT
TRBJ1-6,TRBV4-1,ASSQDRGLGNSPLH
TRBJ1-1,TRBV2,TTAGPNTEAF
TRBJ1-3,TRBV5-4,ASSVFSGNTIY
TRBJ2-7,TRBV27,ASSPGQGVYGQY
TRBJ2-1,TRBV27,ASSSKARYSYNEQF
TRBJ2-1,TRBV5-1,ASSLALSGSYNEQF
TRBJ1-5,TRBV19,ASSGTGGSNQPQH
TRBJ1-2,TRBV6-5,ASSNKGGGYT
TRBJ2-3,TRBV29-1,SVDGGGPNTQY
TRBJ2-7,TRBV21-1,ASSKALSGTGSSYEQY